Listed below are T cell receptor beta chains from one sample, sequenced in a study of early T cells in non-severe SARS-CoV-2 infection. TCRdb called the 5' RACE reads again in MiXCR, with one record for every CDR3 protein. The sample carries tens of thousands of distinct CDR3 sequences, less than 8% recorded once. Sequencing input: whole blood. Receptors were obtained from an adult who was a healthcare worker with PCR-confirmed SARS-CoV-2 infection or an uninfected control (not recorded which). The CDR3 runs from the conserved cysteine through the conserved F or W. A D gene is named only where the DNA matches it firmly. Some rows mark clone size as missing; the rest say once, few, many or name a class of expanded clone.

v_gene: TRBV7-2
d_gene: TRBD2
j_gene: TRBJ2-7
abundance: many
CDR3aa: CASSLGLAGGGYEQYF
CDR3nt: TGTGCCAGCAGCTTAGGGCTAGCGGGAGGAGGGTACGAGCAGTACTTC

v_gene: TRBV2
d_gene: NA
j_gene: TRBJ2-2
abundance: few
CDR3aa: CASRVFDTGELFF
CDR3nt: TGTGCCAGCCGCGTATTCGACACCGGGGAGCTGTTTTTT

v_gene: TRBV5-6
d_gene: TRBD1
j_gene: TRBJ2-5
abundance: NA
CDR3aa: CASSPGDSSGSKTQYF
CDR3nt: TGTGCCAGCAGCCCTGGGGACAGTTCCGGATCTAAGACCCAGTACTTC

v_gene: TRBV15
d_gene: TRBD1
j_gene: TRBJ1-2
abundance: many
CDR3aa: CATSREYRGRNGYTF
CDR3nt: TGTGCCACCAGCAGAGAATACAGGGGGCGGAATGGCTACACCTTC

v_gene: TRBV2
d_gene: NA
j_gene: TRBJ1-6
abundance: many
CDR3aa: CASRKTVSSPLHF
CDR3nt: TGTGCCAGCAGGAAGACAGTGTCTTCACCCCTCCACTTT

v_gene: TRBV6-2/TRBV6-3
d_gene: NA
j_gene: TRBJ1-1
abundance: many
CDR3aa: CASSYAAGPEAFF
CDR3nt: TGTGCCAGCAGTTACGCCGCAGGGCCCGAAGCTTTCTTT

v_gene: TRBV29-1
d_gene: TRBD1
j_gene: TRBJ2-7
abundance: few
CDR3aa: CSVAPGQGTEQYF
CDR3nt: TGCAGCGTTGCTCCGGGACAGGGGACCGAGCAGTACTTC

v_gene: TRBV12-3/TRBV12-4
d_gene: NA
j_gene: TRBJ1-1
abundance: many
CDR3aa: CASRRNEAFF
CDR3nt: TGTGCCAGCAGACGTAATGAAGCTTTCTTT

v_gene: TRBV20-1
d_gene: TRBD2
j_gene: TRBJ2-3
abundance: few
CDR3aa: CSANRLSGVLDTQYF
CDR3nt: TGCAGTGCTAATCGCCTGAGCGGGGTTTTAGATACGCAGTATTTT

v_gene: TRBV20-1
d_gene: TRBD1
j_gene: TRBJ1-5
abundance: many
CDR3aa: CSARGWTGHSNQPQHF
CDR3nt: TGCAGTGCTAGAGGTTGGACAGGTCATAGCAATCAGCCCCAGCATTTT

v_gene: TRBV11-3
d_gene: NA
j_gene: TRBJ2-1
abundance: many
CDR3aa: CASSLAAGSVKNEQFF
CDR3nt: TGTGCCAGCAGCCTAGCCGCGGGATCGGTAAAAAATGAGCAGTTCTTC

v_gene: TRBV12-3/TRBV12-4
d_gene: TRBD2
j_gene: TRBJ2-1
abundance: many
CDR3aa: CASKTSGRSEQFF
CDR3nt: TGTGCCAGCAAGACTAGCGGGAGGAGCGAGCAGTTCTTC

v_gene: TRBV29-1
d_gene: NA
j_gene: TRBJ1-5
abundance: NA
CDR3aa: CSALPGGGNQPQHF
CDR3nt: TGCAGCGCCTTGCCGGGGGGAGGCAATCAGCCCCAGCATTTT

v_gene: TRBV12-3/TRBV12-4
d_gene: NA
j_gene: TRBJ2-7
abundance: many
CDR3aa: CASSSRTDYEQYF
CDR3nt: TGTGCCAGCAGTTCACGGACGGACTACGAGCAGTACTTC

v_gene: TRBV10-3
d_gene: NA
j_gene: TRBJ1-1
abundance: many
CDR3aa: CAISDRVDTEAFF
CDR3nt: TGTGCCATCAGTGACAGGGTGGACACTGAAGCTTTCTTT

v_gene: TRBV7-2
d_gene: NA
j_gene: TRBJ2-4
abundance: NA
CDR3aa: CASSPPALNIQYF
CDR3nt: TGTGCCAGCAGCCCCCCGGCCTTAAACATTCAGTACTTC

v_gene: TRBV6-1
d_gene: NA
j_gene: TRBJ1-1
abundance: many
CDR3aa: CASSYEGGTEAFF
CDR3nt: TGTGCCAGCAGTTACGAAGGGGGGACTGAAGCTTTCTTT

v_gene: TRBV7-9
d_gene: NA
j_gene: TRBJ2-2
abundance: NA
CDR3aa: CASSRTGLENTGELFF
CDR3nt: TGTGCCAGCAGCAGGACCGGACTGGAGAACACCGGGGAGCTGTTTTTT

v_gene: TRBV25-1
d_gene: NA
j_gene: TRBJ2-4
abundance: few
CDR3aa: CASSEYSPAGYIQYF
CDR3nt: TGTGCCAGCAGTGAATATTCACCTGCTGGGTACATTCAGTACTTC

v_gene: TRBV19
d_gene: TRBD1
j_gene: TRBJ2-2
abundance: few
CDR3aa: CASTTEGTGDFYGELFF
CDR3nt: TGTGCCAGTACCACGGAGGGGACAGGGGATTTTTACGGGGAGCTGTTTTTT

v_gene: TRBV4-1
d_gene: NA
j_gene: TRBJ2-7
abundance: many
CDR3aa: CASSQDLVWDEQYF
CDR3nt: TGCGCCAGCAGCCAAGATTTGGTCTGGGACGAGCAGTACTTC

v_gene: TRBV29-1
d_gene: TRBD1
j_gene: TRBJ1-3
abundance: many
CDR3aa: CSVQGSSGNTIYF
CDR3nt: TGCAGCGTACAGGGGAGCTCTGGAAACACCATATATTTT

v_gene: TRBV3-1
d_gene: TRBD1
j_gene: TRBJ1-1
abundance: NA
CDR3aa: CASSRAGGADTEAFF
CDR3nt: TGTGCCAGCAGCCGGGCAGGGGGCGCGGACACTGAAGCTTTCTTT

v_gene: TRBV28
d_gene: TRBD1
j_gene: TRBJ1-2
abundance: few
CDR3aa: CASSLSQGESYGYTF
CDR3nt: TGTGCCAGCAGTTTGTCTCAGGGGGAAAGCTATGGCTACACCTTC

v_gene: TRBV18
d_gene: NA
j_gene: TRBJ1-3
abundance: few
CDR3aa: CASSPLGRGNTIYF
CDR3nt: TGTGCCAGCTCACCACTAGGTCGTGGAAACACCATATATTTT

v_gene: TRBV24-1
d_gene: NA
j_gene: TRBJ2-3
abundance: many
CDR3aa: CATSESDTQYF
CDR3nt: TGTGCCACCAGTGAATCCGATACGCAGTATTTT

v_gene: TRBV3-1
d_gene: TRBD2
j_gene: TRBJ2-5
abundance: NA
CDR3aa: CASSDGLAGAAQTQYF
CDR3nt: TGTGCCAGCAGCGACGGACTAGCGGGAGCCGCACAGACCCAGTACTTC

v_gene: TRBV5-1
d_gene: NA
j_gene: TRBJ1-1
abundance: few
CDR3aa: CASSLHLNTEAFF
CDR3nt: TGCGCCAGCAGCTTGCATCTGAACACTGAAGCTTTCTTT

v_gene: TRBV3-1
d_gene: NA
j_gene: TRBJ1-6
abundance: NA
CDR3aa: CASSQLPADYNSPLHF
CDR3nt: TGTGCCAGCAGCCAACTCCCGGCAGACTATAATTCACCCCTCCACTTT

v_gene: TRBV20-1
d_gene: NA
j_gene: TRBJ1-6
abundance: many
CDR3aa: CSAPETANNSPLHF
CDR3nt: TGCAGTGCCCCCGAGACAGCCAACAATTCACCCCTCCACTTT

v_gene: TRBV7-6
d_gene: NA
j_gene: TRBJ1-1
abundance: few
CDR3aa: CASSYQSYTEAFF
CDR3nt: TGTGCCAGCAGCTACCAGAGCTACACTGAAGCTTTCTTT

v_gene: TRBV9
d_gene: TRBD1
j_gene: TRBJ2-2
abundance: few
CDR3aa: CASSVAGQTTGELFF
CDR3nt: TGTGCCAGCAGCGTAGCGGGACAGACCACCGGGGAGCTGTTTTTT

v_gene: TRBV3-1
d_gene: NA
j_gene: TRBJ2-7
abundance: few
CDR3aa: CASSQLAGEQYF
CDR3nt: TGTGCCAGCAGCCAACTTGCAGGCGAGCAGTACTTC

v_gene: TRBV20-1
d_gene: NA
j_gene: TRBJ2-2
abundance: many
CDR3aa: CSAKITGTSLAGELFF
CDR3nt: TGCAGTGCTAAGATCACGGGGACTTCCCTAGCCGGGGAGCTGTTTTTT

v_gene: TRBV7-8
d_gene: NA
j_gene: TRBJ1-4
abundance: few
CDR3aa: CASRRTGATEKLFF
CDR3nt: TGTGCCAGCAGGCGTACCGGGGCCACCGAAAAACTGTTTTTT

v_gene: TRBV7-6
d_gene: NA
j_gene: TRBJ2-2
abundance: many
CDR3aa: CASRAGTFNTGELFF
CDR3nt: TGTGCCAGCAGGGCCGGGACTTTTAACACCGGGGAGCTGTTTTTT

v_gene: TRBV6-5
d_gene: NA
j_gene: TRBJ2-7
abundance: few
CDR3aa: CASSYSRSSYEQYF
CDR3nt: TGTGCCAGCAGTTACTCCCGATCCTCCTACGAGCAGTACTTC

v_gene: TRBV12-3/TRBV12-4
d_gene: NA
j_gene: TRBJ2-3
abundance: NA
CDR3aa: CASSLALGGSADTQYF
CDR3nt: TGTGCCAGCAGTTTAGCGCTAGGGGGGTCAGCAGATACGCAGTATTTT